Given below is one T cell receptor beta chain in context. The germline V gene has CDR1 LGHNA and CDR2 YSLEER. The CDR3 length is 13 residues. Trimming took 0 bases from V and 7 from J, leaving 7 bases between them. The sample originates from a study of T cells in Graves' hyperthyroidism and ophthalmopathy. The investigators amplified TCR beta CDR3 regions from RNA transcripts. RT-PCR in the first round (using the HTBI primer set) targeted the TCR CDR3. TCRdb called the multiplex PCR reads again in MiXCR, with one record for every CDR3 protein. The sample lists hundreds of thousands of distinct CDR3 sequences, around 15% seen once, with about 10% in the top ten. Exclusions: uncontrolled infection, other autoimmune disease, pregnancy, lactation. Cells are PBMCs isolated from around 9.4 ml of fresh blood.

The V call is TRBV4-3, the J call TRBJ2-1; D not resolved. Sequencing was done on a sample of blood. This TCR derives from a woman younger than 35 with Graves' hyperthyroidism. CDR3 in amino acids: CASSQEPENEQFF. For the CDR3, the DNA is TGCGCCAGCAGCCAAGAACCCGAAAATGAGCAGTTCTTC.